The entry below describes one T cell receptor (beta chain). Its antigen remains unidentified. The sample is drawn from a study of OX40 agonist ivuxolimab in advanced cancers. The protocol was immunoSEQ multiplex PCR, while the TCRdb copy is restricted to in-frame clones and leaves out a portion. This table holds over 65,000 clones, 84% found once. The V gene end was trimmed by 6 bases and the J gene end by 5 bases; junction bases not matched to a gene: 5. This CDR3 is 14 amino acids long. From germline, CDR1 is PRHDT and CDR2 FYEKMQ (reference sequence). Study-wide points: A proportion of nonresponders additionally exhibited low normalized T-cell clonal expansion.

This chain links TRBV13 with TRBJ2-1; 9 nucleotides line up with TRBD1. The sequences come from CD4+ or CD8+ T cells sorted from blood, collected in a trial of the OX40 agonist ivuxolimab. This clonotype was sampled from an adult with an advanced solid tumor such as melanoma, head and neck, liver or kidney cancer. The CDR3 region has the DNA TGTGCCAGCAGGACAGGGGGTGGAAACAATGAGCAGTTCTTC. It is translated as CASRTGGGNNEQFF.